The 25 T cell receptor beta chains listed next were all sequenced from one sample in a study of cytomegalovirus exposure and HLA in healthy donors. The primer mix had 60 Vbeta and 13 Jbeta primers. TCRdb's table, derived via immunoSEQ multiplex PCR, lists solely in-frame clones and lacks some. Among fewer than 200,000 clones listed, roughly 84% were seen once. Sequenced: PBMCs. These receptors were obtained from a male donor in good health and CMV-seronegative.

The CDR3 reads CSAVGSRLALFF. The CDR3 DNA is TGCAGCGCCGTAGGGTCGCGACTAGCGCTGTTCTTC. The chain recombines TRBV29-1 with TRBJ2-1; TRBD2 agrees at 8 bases. Germline V lookup: CDR1 SQVTM, CDR2 ANQGSEA. Losses at the gene ends were 7 bases for V and 15 bases for J; bases not matched to a gene: 14. CDR3 size: 12 residues.

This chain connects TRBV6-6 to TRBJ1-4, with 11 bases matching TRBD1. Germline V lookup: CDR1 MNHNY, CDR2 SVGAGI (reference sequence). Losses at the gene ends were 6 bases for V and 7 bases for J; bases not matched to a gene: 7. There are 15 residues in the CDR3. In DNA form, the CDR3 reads TGTGCCAGCAGCGACAAGGGACAGGGGGGTGAAAAACTGTTTTTT. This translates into CASSDKGQGGEKLFF.

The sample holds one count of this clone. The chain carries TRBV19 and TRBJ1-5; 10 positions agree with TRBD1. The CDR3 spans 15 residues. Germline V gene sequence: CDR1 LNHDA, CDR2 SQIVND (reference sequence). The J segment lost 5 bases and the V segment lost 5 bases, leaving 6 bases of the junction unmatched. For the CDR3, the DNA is TGTGCCAGTAGTGTAGGGACAGGGGTTTATCAGCCCCAGCATTTT. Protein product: CASSVGTGVYQPQHF.

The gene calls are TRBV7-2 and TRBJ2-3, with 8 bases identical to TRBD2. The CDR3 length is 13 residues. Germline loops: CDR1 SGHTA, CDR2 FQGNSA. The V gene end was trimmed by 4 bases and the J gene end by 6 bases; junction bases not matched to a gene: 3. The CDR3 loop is CASSSRGGDTQYF. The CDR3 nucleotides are TGTGCCAGCAGCTCCCGCGGGGGGGATACGCAGTATTTT.

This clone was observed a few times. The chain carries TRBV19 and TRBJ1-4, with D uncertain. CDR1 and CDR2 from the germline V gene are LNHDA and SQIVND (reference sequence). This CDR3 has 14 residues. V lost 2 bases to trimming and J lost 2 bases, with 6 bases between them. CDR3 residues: CASSIQATNEKLFF. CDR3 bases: TGTGCCAGTAGTATACAGGCGACTAATGAAAAACTGTTTTTT. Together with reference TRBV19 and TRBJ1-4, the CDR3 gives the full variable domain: DGGITQSPKYLFRKEGQNVTLSCEQNLNHDAMYWYRQDPGQGLRLIYYSQIVNDFQKGDIAEGYSVSREKKESFPLTVTSAQKNPTAFYLCASSIQATNEKLFFGSGTQLSVL.

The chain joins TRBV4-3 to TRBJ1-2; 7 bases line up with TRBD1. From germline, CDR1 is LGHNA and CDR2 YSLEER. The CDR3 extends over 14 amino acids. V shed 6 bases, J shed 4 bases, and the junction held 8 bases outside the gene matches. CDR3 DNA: TGCGCCAGCAGACCGGGACAGAACTTCTATGGCTACACCTTC. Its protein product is CASRPGQNFYGYTF.

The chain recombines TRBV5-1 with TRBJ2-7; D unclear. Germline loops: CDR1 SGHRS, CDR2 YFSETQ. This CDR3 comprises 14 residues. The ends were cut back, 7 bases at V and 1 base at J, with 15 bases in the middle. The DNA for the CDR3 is TGCGCCAGCGGCAAAGGTACGGGTTCCTACGAGCAGTACTTC. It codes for CASGKGTGSYEQYF.

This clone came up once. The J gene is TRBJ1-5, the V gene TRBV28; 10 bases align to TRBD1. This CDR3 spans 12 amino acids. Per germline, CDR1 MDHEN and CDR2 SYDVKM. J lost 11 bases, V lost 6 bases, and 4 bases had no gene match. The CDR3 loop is CASRGTGEAQHF. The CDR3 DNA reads TGTGCCAGCAGGGGGACAGGGGAAGCCCAGCATTTT.

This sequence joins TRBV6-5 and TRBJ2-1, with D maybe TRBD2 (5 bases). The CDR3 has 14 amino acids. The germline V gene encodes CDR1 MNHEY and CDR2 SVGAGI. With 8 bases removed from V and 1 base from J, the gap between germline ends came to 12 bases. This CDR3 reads CASRLGSSYNEQFF. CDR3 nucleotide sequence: TGTGCCAGCCGACTTGGGAGTTCCTACAATGAGCAGTTCTTC.

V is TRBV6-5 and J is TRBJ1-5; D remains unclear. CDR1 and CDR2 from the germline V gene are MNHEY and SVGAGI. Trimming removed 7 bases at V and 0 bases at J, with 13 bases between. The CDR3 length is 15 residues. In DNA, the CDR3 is TGTGCCAGCACTCGGAGAGCAAATAGCAATCAGCCCCAGCATTTT. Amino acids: CASTRRANSNQPQHF.

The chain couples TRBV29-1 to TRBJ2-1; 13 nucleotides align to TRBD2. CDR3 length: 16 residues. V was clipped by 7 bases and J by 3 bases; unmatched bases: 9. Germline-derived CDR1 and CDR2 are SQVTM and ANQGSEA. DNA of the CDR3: TGCAGCGCACTCAAAACTAGCGGGGGGGTCTACAATGAGCAGTTCTTC. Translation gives CSALKTSGGVYNEQFF.

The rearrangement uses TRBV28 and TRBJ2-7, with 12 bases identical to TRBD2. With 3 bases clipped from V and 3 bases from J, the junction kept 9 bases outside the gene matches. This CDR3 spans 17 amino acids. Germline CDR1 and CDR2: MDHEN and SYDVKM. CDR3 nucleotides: TGTGCCAGCAGTTTGGGGACTAGCGGGTTCTACCTCTACGAGCAGTACTTC. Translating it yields CASSLGTSGFYLYEQYF.

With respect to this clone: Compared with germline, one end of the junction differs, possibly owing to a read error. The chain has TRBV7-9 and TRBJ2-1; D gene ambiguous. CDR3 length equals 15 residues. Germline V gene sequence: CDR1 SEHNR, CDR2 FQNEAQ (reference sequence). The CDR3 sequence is CSSSSTVPSYNEQFF. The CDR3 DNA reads TGTTCCAGCAGCTCGACCGTGCCTAGCTACAATGAGCAGTTCTTC.

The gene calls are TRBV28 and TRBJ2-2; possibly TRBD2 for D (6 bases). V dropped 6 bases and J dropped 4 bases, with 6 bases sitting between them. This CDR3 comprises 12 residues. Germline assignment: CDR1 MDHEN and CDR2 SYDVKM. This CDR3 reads CASSGGTGELFF. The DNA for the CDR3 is TGTGCCAGCAGCGGGGGCACCGGGGAGCTGTTTTTT. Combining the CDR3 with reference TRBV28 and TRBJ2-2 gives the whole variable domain DVKVTQSSRYLVKRTGEKVFLECVQDMDHENMFWYRQDPGLGLRLIYFSYDVKMKEKGDIPEGYSVSREKKERFSLILESASTNQTSMYLCASSGGTGELFFGEGSRLTVL.

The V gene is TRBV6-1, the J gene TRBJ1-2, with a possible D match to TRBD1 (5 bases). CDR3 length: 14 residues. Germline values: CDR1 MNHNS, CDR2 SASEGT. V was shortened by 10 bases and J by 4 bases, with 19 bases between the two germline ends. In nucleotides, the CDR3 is TGTGCCACCCAAATGGGACTGAACTTCTATGGCTACACCTTC. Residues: CATQMGLNFYGYTF.

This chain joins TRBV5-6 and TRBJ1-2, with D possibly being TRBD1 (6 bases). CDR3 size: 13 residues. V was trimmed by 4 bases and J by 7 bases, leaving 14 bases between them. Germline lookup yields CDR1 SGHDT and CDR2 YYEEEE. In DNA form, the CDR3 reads TGTGCCAGCAGCCCCTGGACAGTCGTTGGCTACACCTTC. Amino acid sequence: CASSPWTVVGYTF.

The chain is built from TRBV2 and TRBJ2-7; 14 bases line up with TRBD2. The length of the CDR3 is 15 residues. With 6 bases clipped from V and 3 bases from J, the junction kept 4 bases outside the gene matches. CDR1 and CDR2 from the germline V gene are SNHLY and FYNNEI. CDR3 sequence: CASSQGTSGGYEQYF. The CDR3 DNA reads TGTGCCAGCAGCCAAGGGACTAGCGGGGGCTACGAGCAGTACTTC.

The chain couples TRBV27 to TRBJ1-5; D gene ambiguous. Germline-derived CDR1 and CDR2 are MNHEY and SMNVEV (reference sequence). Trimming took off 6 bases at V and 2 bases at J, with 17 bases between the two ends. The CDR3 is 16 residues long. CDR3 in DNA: TGTGCCAGCAGACCAAACGGCTCCGGGGGCAATCAGCCCCAGCATTTT. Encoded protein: CASRPNGSGGNQPQHF.

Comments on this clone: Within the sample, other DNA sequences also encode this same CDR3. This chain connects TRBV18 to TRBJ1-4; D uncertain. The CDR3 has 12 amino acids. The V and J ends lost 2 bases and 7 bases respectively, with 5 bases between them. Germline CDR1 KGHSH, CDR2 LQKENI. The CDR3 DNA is TGTGCCAGCTCACCAGGGAGTGAAAAACTGTTTTTT. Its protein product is CASSPGSEKLFF.

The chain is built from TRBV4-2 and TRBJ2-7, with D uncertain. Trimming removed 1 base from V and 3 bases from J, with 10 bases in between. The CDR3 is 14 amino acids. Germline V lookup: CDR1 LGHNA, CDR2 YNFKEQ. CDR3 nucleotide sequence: TGTGCCAGCAGCCAAGGTCTTTACAACTACGAGCAGTACTTC. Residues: CASSQGLYNYEQYF.

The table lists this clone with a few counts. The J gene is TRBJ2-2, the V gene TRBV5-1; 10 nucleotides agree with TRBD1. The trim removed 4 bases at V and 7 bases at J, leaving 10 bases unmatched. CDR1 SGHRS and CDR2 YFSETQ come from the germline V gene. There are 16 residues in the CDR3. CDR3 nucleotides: TGCGCCAGCAGCCCCTCGACAGGGGGCTCGGGCGGGGAGCTGTTTTTT. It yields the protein CASSPSTGGSGGELFF. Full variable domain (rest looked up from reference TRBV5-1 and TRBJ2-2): KAGVTQTPRYLIKTRGQQVTLSCSPISGHRSVSWYQQTPGQGLQFLFEYFSETQRNKGNFPGRFSGRQFSNSRSEMNVSTLELGDSALYLCASSPSTGGSGGELFFGEGSRLTVL.

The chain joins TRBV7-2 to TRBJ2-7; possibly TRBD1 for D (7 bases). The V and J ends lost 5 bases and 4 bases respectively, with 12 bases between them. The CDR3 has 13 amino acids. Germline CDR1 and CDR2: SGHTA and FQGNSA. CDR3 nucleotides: TGTGCCAGCAGCACCAGGGGGAGGTACGAGCAGTACTTC. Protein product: CASSTRGRYEQYF.

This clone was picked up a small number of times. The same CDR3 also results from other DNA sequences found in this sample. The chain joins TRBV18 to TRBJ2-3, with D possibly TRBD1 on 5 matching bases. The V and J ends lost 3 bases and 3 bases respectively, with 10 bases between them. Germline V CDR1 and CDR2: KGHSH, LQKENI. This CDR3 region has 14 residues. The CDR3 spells CASSPVGPTDTQYF. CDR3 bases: TGTGCCAGCTCACCTGTGGGGCCGACAGATACGCAGTATTTT.

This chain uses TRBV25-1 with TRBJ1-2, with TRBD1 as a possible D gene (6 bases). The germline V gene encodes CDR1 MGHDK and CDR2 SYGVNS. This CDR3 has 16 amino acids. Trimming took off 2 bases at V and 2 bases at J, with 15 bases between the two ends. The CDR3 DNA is TGTGCCAGCAGTGAAATGGGGACACCTTTAAACTATGGCTACACCTTC. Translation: CASSEMGTPLNYGYTF.

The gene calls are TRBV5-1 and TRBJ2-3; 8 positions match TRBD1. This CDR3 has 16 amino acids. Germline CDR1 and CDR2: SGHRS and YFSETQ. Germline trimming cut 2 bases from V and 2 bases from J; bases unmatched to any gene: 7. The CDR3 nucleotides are TGCGCCAGCAGCTTCCTGGGGACAGGAACCACAGATACGCAGTATTTT. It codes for CASSFLGTGTTDTQYF. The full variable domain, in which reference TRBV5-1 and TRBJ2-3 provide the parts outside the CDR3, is KAGVTQTPRYLIKTRGQQVTLSCSPISGHRSVSWYQQTPGQGLQFLFEYFSETQRNKGNFPGRFSGRQFSNSRSEMNVSTLELGDSALYLCASSFLGTGTTDTQYFGPGTRLTVL.